Listed below are T cell receptor beta chains from one sample, sequenced in a study of blood T cell repertoires in COVID-19. Profiled with immunoSEQ multiplex PCR; TCRdb holds only in-frame clones, not every one. The top ten hold about 3% of the sample, which has roughly 500,000 clones, approximately 83% seen once. The sequencing sample was made of peripheral blood. These receptors originate from a human donor in a cohort sampled during active COVID-19. The CDR3 runs from the conserved cysteine through the conserved F or W. The order of the fields is D gene, V gene, clone size, J gene, CDR3 DNA, CDR3 protein. A D gene is named only where the DNA matches it firmly. Clone size is shown for a subset of rows, as once, few, many or a class of expanded clone.

d_call: .
v_call: TRBV7-2
clone_size: .
j_call: TRBJ1-3
cdr3_nt: TGTGCCAGCAGCTTAGAGGTGGGGTTACAGGGCTTCTCTGGAAACACCATATATTTT
cdr3_aa: CASSLEVGLQGFSGNTIYF

d_call: .
v_call: TRBV21-1
clone_size: .
j_call: TRBJ2-3
cdr3_nt: TGTGCCAGCATTTCGAGGGGACAGGGGGGAACAGATACGCAGTATTTT
cdr3_aa: CASISRGQGGTDTQYF

d_call: .
v_call: TRBV9
clone_size: .
j_call: TRBJ2-1
cdr3_nt: TGTGCCAGCAGCCCTCGAGACAGCTCCTACAATGAGCAGTTCTTC
cdr3_aa: CASSPRDSSYNEQFF

d_call: TRBD1
v_call: TRBV5-4
clone_size: .
j_call: TRBJ1-3
cdr3_nt: TGTGCCAGCAGCCAAAACAGGGGCTCTGGAAACACCATATATTTT
cdr3_aa: CASSQNRGSGNTIYF

d_call: TRBD2
v_call: TRBV24-1
clone_size: .
j_call: TRBJ2-1
cdr3_nt: TGTGCCACCAGTGATTCTGGTCTAGCGGGAGCCGGGGAGCAGTTCTTC
cdr3_aa: CATSDSGLAGAGEQFF

d_call: TRBD2
v_call: TRBV9
clone_size: .
j_call: TRBJ2-2
cdr3_nt: TGTGCCAGCAGCGTAACTCCGGGACTAGCGGTGAACACCGGGGAGCTGTTTTTT
cdr3_aa: CASSVTPGLAVNTGELFF

d_call: TRBD2
v_call: TRBV23-1
clone_size: .
j_call: TRBJ2-7
cdr3_nt: TGCGCCAGCAGTCCCGCGGGAGGAAATCCCTACGAGCAGTACTTC
cdr3_aa: CASSPAGGNPYEQYF

d_call: TRBD2
v_call: TRBV19
clone_size: .
j_call: TRBJ2-2
cdr3_nt: TGTGCCAGTAGCCTAAGACTAGCGGGAGGCACCGGGGAGCTGTTTTTT
cdr3_aa: CASSLRLAGGTGELFF

d_call: .
v_call: TRBV19
clone_size: few
j_call: TRBJ2-2
cdr3_nt: TGTGCCAGTAGTATACTTCAACAGGGTACCCACACCGGGGAGCTGTTTTTT
cdr3_aa: CASSILQQGTHTGELFF

d_call: .
v_call: TRBV19
clone_size: .
j_call: TRBJ1-2
cdr3_nt: TGTGCCAGTAAGGATGGAGCAGCTAACTATGGCTACACCTTC
cdr3_aa: CASKDGAANYGYTF

d_call: TRBD1
v_call: TRBV9
clone_size: few
j_call: TRBJ1-3
cdr3_nt: TGTGCCAGCAGCGTAGGACAGGGGGACAACACCATATATTTT
cdr3_aa: CASSVGQGDNTIYF

d_call: TRBD1
v_call: TRBV7-9
clone_size: .
j_call: TRBJ2-7
cdr3_nt: TGTGCCAGCAGCAAACCGGACAGGGGGAACACCTACGAGCAGTACTTC
cdr3_aa: CASSKPDRGNTYEQYF

d_call: TRBD2
v_call: TRBV29-1
clone_size: .
j_call: TRBJ2-5
cdr3_nt: TGCAGCGTTCGACTAGCGAAACACCAAGAGACCCAGTACTTC
cdr3_aa: CSVRLAKHQETQYF

d_call: .
v_call: TRBV9
clone_size: .
j_call: TRBJ2-1
cdr3_nt: TGTGCCAGCAGCGGGGGCGGAACCTACAATGAGCAGTTCTTC
cdr3_aa: CASSGGGTYNEQFF

d_call: .
v_call: TRBV30
clone_size: .
j_call: TRBJ1-2
cdr3_nt: TGTGCCTGGAGTGGCAGTAACTATGGCTACACCTTC
cdr3_aa: CAWSGSNYGYTF

d_call: .
v_call: TRBV18
clone_size: .
j_call: TRBJ2-4
cdr3_nt: TGTGCCAGCTCACCACTCTCGTCGGGAGTAAACATTCAGTACTTC
cdr3_aa: CASSPLSSGVNIQYF

d_call: .
v_call: TRBV15
clone_size: .
j_call: TRBJ2-2
cdr3_nt: TGTGCCACCAGCACCCGGGACTTATACACCGGGGAGCTGTTTTTT
cdr3_aa: CATSTRDLYTGELFF

d_call: .
v_call: TRBV30
clone_size: .
j_call: TRBJ1-1
cdr3_nt: TGTGCCTGGACAGGGAAGGGCACTGAAGCTTTCTTT
cdr3_aa: CAWTGKGTEAFF

d_call: TRBD1
v_call: TRBV11-2
clone_size: .
j_call: TRBJ1-5
cdr3_nt: TGTGCCAGCAGCGCCGGGACAGGAGGACAGCCCCAGCATTTT
cdr3_aa: CASSAGTGGQPQHF

d_call: .
v_call: TRBV27
clone_size: once
j_call: TRBJ1-1
cdr3_nt: TGTGCCAGCAGTTCCCAAGACAGGTGGGGGGAAGCTTTCTTT
cdr3_aa: CASSSQDRWGEAFF

d_call: .
v_call: TRBV5-1
clone_size: .
j_call: TRBJ2-1
cdr3_nt: TGCGCCAGCAGTGCAGGAAAATACAATGAGCAGTTCTTC
cdr3_aa: CASSAGKYNEQFF

d_call: TRBD1
v_call: TRBV7-2
clone_size: few
j_call: TRBJ2-7
cdr3_nt: TGTGCCAGCAGCGTAAGGGACAGCTACGAGCAGTACTTC
cdr3_aa: CASSVRDSYEQYF

d_call: TRBD2
v_call: TRBV5-1
clone_size: .
j_call: TRBJ2-1
cdr3_nt: TGCGCCAGCAGCTTAATAGCGGGAGAGCATGAGCAGTTCTTC
cdr3_aa: CASSLIAGEHEQFF

d_call: .
v_call: TRBV3-1/TRBV3-2
clone_size: .
j_call: TRBJ1-1
cdr3_nt: TGTGCCAGCAGCCAAGTGAACTCTGGAGCTTTCTTT
cdr3_aa: CASSQVNSGAFF

d_call: .
v_call: TRBV7-8
clone_size: .
j_call: TRBJ2-5
cdr3_nt: TGTGCCAGCAGCTTATTCCCAGCGAGGGAGACCCAGTACTTC
cdr3_aa: CASSLFPARETQYF

d_call: TRBD1
v_call: TRBV7-8
clone_size: once
j_call: TRBJ1-4
cdr3_nt: TGTGCCAGCAGCTCACAGGGGGCTGGCGTAACTAATGAAAAACTGTTTTTT
cdr3_aa: CASSSQGAGVTNEKLFF

d_call: TRBD2
v_call: TRBV12-3/TRBV12-4
clone_size: .
j_call: TRBJ2-3
cdr3_nt: TGTGCCAGCAGTCCCGCGGGAGTAGATACGCAGTATTTT
cdr3_aa: CASSPAGVDTQYF

d_call: .
v_call: TRBV7-3
clone_size: .
j_call: TRBJ2-2
cdr3_nt: TGTGCCAGCAGCTTAACGGGGGCTTCGGGGCCTGGGGAGCTGTTTTTT
cdr3_aa: CASSLTGASGPGELFF

d_call: TRBD1
v_call: TRBV18
clone_size: .
j_call: TRBJ1-2
cdr3_nt: TGTGCCAGCTCACCACAGGGGGCTGAAGCTGGCTACACCTTC
cdr3_aa: CASSPQGAEAGYTF

d_call: .
v_call: TRBV2
clone_size: .
j_call: TRBJ1-1
cdr3_nt: TGTGCCAGCAGTGCCAACAGGGCTGGCACTGAAGCTTTCTTT
cdr3_aa: CASSANRAGTEAFF

d_call: .
v_call: TRBV28
clone_size: .
j_call: TRBJ1-3
cdr3_nt: TGTGCCATCAACCACCGGGGGGTCTCTGGAAACACCATATATTTT
cdr3_aa: CAINHRGVSGNTIYF